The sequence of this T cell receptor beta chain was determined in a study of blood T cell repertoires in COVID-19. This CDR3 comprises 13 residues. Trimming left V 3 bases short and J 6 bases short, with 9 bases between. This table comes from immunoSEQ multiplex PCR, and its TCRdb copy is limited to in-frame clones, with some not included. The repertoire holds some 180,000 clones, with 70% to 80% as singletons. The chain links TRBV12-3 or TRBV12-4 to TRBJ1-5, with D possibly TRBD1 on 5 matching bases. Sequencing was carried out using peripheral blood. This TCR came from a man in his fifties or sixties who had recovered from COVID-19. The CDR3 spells CASSFQGGQPQHF. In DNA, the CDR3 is TGTGCCAGCAGTTTTCAGGGAGGTCAGCCCCAGCATTTT.